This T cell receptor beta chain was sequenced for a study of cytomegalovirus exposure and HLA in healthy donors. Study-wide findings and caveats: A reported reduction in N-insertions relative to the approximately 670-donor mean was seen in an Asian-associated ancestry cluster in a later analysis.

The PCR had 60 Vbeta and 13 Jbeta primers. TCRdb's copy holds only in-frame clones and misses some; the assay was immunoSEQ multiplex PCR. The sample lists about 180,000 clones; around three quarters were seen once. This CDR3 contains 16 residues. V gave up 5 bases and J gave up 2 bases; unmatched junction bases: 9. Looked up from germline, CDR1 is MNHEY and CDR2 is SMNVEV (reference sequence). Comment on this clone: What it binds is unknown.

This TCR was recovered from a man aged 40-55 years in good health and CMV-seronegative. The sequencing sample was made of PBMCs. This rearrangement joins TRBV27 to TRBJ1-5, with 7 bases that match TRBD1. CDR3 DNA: TGTGCCAGCAGTCCTGACAGGGTAACGGGCAATCAGCCCCAGCATTTT. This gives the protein CASSPDRVTGNQPQHF.